This entry concerns a single T cell receptor beta chain. The antigen remains undetermined. Whoever was chosen for sequencing had shown CD8+CD57+ cell expansion by flow cytometry. Each of the patients presented with severe acquired aplastic anemia. Blood sampling was performed on the patients, and none of them had received therapy by then. According to the study, genomic DNA was the template for TCR beta VDJ and CDR3 profiling. MiXCR was run by TCRdb on the reads, yielding one entry per CDR3 protein. The table shows roughly 240,000 distinct CDR3 sequences, with more than 45% occurring only once. Germline V lookup: CDR1 SGHVS, CDR2 FNYEAQ. The CDR3 is 15 residues long. Trimming removed 5 bases from V and 1 base from J; junction bases left unmatched: 4. The data are from a study of CD8+CD57+ T cells in acquired aplastic anemia. Overall study: When averaged, DNA from sorted CD4+ and CD8+ cells came to 2.5 to 3.5 ug. Study outcomes and limitations: Shared by patients and controls, twenty-nine CD8+ CDR3s were abundant in patients.

The sample taken for sequencing was sorted CD4+, CD8+, or CD8+CD57+ T cells (not recorded which) from PBMCs. V usage is TRBV7-6 and J usage is TRBJ2-3; 9 bases align to TRBD2. This receptor was taken from a human donor with aplastic anemia. CDR3 region: CASSGWTSGTDTQYF. In DNA form, the CDR3 reads TGTGCCAGCAGCGGCTGGACTAGCGGCACAGATACGCAGTATTTT.